This TCR beta chain was identified during a study of lymphopenia after photon versus proton radiotherapy. Findings and limits, study-wide: Under photons, naive T cells and diversity fell while effector/memory populations rose.

With respect to this clone: No antigen is known for it.

Between the trimmed V and J ends, which lost 0 bases and 0 bases, there was a span of 12 bases. Germline values: CDR1 LGHNA, CDR2 YSLEER. The CDR3 has 18 residues. Only in-frame clones appear in the TCRdb table, and some are missing; sequencing was by immunoSEQ multiplex PCR. The table lists some 20,000 clones, 84% of them singletons. The rearrangement uses TRBV4-3 and TRBJ2-6, with D perhaps matching TRBD1 (6 bases). This sequence was found in a woman in her fifties or sixties with pancreatic cancer. The specimen comprised peripheral blood, sampled from a patient treated with photon-based radiotherapy. The CDR3 protein is CASSQEQGLTSGANVLTF. The CDR3, as DNA: TGCGCCAGCAGCCAAGAGCAGGGGCTTACCTCTGGGGCCAACGTCCTGACTTTC.